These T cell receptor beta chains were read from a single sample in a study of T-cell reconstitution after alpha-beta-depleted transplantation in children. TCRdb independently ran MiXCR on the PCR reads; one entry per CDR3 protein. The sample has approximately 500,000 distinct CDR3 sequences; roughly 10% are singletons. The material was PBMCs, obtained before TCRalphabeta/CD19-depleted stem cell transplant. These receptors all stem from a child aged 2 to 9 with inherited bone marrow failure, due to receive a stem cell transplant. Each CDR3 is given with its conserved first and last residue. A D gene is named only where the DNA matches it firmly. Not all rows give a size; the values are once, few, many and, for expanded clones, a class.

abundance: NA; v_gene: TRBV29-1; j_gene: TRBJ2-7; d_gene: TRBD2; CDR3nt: TGCAGCGTTGAAGATGCAGCGGGACCCTCCTACGAGCAGTACTTC; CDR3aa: CSVEDAAGPSYEQYF
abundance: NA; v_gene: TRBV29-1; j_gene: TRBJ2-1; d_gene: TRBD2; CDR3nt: TGCAGCGTCTTAGCGGGAGACAATGAGCAGTTCTTC; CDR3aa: CSVLAGDNEQFF
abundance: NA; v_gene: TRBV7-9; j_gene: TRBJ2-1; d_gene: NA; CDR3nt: TGTGCCAGCAGCTCCTCTGGGGGCGCGAGCGATGAGCAGTTCTTC; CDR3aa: CASSSSGGASDEQFF
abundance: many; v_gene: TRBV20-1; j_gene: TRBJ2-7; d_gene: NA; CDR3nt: TGCAGTGCTAGCCGACGGGGGTACAGGGTCTACGAGCAGTACTTC; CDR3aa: CSASRRGYRVYEQYF
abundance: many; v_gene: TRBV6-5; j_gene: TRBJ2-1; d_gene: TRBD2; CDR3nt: TGTGCCAGCACCCCGACTAGCGGGAGATGGCAGTTCTTC; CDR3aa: CASTPTSGRWQFF
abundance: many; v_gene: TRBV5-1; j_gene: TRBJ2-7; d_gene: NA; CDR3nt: TGCGCCAGCAGCTTTAAGGTTATGTCCAGCAACTACGAGCAGTACTTC; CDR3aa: CASSFKVMSSNYEQYF
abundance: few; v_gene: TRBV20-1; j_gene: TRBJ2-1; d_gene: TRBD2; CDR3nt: TGCAGTGCTAGAGATTGGGGGGGCAATGAGCAGTTCTTC; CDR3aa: CSARDWGGNEQFF
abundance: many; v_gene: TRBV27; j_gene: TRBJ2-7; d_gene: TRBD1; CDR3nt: TGTGCCAGCAGTTGGGGTCGCGTTGGGACAGGGGCTTACGAGCAGTACTTC; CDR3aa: CASSWGRVGTGAYEQYF
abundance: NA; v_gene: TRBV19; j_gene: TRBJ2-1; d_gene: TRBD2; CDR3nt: TGTGCCAGTAGTGCGGCTAGCGGGAGGGCCTACAATGAGCAGTTCTTC; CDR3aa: CASSAASGRAYNEQFF
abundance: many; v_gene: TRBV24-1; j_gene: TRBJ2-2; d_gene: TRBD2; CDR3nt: TGTGCCACCAGTGATACGGGACTAGCGGGAGTAAACACCGGGGAGCTGTTTTTT; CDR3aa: CATSDTGLAGVNTGELFF
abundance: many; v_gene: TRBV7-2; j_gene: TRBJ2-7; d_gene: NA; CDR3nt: TGTGCCAGCAGCCCTCGGACGGTTACCTACGAGCAGTACTTC; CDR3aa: CASSPRTVTYEQYF
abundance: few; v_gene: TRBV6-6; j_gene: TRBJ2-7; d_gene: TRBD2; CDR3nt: TGTGCCAGCAGTTATGAGGGACTAGCCTCCTACGAGCAGTACTTC; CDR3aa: CASSYEGLASYEQYF
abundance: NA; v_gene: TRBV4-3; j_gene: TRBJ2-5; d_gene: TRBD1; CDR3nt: TGCGCCAGCAGCCAAGAAGGTCACAGGGGTCAAGAGACCCAGTACTTC; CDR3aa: CASSQEGHRGQETQYF
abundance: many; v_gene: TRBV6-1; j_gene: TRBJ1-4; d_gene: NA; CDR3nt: TGTGCCAGCAGTGAGGGGGCAAGTAGAGAAAAACTGTTTTTT; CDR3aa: CASSEGASREKLFF
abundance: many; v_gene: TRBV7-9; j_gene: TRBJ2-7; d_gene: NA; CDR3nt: TGTGCCAGCAGCTTGTTAGCTGGGACGGTCGAGCAGTACTTC; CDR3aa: CASSLLAGTVEQYF
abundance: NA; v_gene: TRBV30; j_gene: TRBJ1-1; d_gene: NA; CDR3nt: TGTGCCTGGAGTGTACGGGGGGTGGGGAACACTGAAGCTTTCTTT; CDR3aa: CAWSVRGVGNTEAFF
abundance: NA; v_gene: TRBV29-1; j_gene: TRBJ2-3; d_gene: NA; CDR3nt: TGCAGCGACCTTGGCACAGATACGCAGTATTTT; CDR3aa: CSDLGTDTQYF
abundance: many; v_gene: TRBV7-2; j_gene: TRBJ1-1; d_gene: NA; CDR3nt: TGTGCCAGCAGCTTAGGCCTTTGGAGGGAAGAGGCTTTCTTT; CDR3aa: CASSLGLWREEAFF
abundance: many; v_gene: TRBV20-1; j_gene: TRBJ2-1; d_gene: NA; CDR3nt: TGCAGTTATAGAGGGGCCAGCAGCTCCTACAATGAGCAGTTCTTC; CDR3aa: CSYRGASSSYNEQFF
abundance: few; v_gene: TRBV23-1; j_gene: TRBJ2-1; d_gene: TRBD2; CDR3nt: TGCGCCAGCAGTCAACCGACTTGGCGGGAGGCCAGCCATGAGCAGTTCTTC; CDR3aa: CASSQPTWREASHEQFF
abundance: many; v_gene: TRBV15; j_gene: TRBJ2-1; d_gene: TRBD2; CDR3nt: TGTGCCACCAGCCGACATAGCGGGAGCCTTTTCTACAATGAGCAGTTCTTC; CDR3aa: CATSRHSGSLFYNEQFF
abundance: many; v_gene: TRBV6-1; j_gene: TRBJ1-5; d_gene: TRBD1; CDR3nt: TGTGCCAGCAGGACGCGATCCGGGACAGGTAGCAATCAGCCCCAGCATTTT; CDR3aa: CASRTRSGTGSNQPQHF
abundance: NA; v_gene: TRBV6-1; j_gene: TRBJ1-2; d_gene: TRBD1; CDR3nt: TGTGCCAGCAGTAGATTCCGGGACAGGGGGCTGGGAAACTATGGCTACACCTTC; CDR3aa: CASSRFRDRGLGNYGYTF
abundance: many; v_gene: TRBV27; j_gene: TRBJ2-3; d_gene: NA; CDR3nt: TGTGCCAGCAGCCTTGAGGGGGGAACAGATACGCAGTATTTT; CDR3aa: CASSLEGGTDTQYF
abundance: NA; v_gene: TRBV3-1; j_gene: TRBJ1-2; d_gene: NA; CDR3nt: TGTGCCAGCAGCCACAATCAACGACAGGATGGCTACACCTTC; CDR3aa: CASSHNQRQDGYTF
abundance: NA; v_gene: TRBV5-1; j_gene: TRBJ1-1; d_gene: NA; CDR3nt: TGCGCCAGCAGCTTGGCCCCTCACACTGAAGCTTTCTTT; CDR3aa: CASSLAPHTEAFF
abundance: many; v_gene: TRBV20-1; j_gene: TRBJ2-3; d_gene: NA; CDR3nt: TGCAGTGCTGGGGGGGGGCTAAGCAGCACAGATACGCAGTATTTT; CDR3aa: CSAGGGLSSTDTQYF
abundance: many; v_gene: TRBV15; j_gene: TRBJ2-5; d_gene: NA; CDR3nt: TGTGCCACCAGCAGAGGCCAAGAGACCCAGTACTTC; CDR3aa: CATSRGQETQYF
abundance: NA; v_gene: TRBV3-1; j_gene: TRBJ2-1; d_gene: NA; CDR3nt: TGTGCCAGCAAACCCTCCGGGACTTACAATGAGCAGTTCTTC; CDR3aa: CASKPSGTYNEQFF